This TCR beta chain was identified during a study of blood T cell repertoires in COVID-19. Study context: Donors in the United States, Italy and Spain gave samples during acute or convalescent COVID-19. T cells, B-cell-depleted T cells, or PBMCs provided the cDNA or gDNA that served as material.

This clone was seen a single time. The V gene's germline CDR1 is SGHNT and CDR2 YYREEE (reference sequence). This CDR3 region has 17 residues. After removal of 4 bases from V and 0 bases from J, the junction contained 7 bases not matched to a gene. In the authors' workflow: Counts of nucleated cells, estimated from reference gene primer amplification, were obtained. The repertoire was sequenced with immunoSEQ multiplex PCR; TCRdb's copy has only in-frame clones and lacks some. D and trimming come from the DNA, and the V and J calls and clone size come from that table. The data show about 500,000 clones, roughly 89% seen once. Seattle's cohort entered during active infection and was followed longitudinally.

This TCR came from a man between 18 and 35 years old with COVID-19, enrolled during active disease. This chain joins TRBV5-4 and TRBJ2-2; 9 bases are shared with TRBD1. The sample was peripheral blood. CDR3 sequence reads: CASSRGQGPSNTGELFF. DNA for the CDR3: TGTGCCAGCAGCAGGGGACAGGGCCCTTCGAACACCGGGGAGCTGTTTTTT. Filled out from reference TRBV5-4 and TRBJ2-2, the complete variable domain reads ETGVTQSPTHLIKTRGQQVTLRCSSQSGHNTVSWYQQALGQGPQFIFQYYREEENGRGNFPPRFSGLQFPNYSSELNVNALELDDSALYLCASSRGQGPSNTGELFFGEGSRLTVL.